Presented here are 13 T cell receptor beta chains from one specimen sequenced in a study of siplizumab effects on memory and regulatory T cells (dated by TCRdb to between 2018 and 2021). For these receptors, no antigen is known. To prepare the library, the immunoSEQ multiplex PCR assay was applied. The table comes from immuneACCESS by way of TCRdb, which keeps in-frame sequences with V and J called. Part of the clones is missing from these tables; in studies checked, under half for an unresolved V gene and the rest for unknown reasons. In this sample the table shows 9,500 to 13,000 clones, more than 45% of which occur a single time. The ten largest clones capture 22% of the sample. Cells from the mixed lymphocyte reactions were cocultured for five to seven days at 37 degrees C. The material sequenced was CFSE-low (dividing) CD4+ T cells sorted from an allogeneic mixed lymphocyte reaction. Source of these receptors: a human donor in good health; the cells came from an allogeneic mixed lymphocyte reaction.

A word on this clone: Just one base apart from a much larger clone, this may be a read error. This same CDR3 is encoded by further DNA sequences in the sample. V gene TRBV30 combines with J gene TRBJ1-3, with 8 bases identical to TRBD1. Germline V gene data show CDR1 as GTSNPN and CDR2 as SVGIG (reference sequence). There are 15 residues in the CDR3. The V segment lost 3 bases and the J segment 0 bases; nucleotides outside the gene matches: 4. The CDR3 bases are TGTGCCTGGAGGGGAACAGGGGGCTCTGGAAACACCATATATTTT. It yields the protein CAWRGTGGSGNTIYF.

J is TRBJ1-1 and V is TRBV5-1; 8 bases fit TRBD1. The V and J ends lost 3 bases and 8 bases, in that order; junction bases with no gene match: 3. This CDR3 has 12 residues. Germline assignment: CDR1 SGHRS and CDR2 YFSETQ. The CDR3 region is CASSYGTGEAFF. As DNA, the CDR3 is TGCGCCAGCAGCTACGGGACAGGAGAAGCTTTCTTT.

This clone was seen only once. The chain's CDR3 is CSASLFNEQFF. The CDR3 nucleotides are TGCAGTGCTAGCTTGTTCAATGAGCAGTTCTTC. The V and J genes are TRBV20-1 and TRBJ2-1; D unclear. The V gene's germline CDR1 is DFQATT and CDR2 SNEGSKA (reference sequence). This CDR3 contains 11 residues. V was shortened by 3 bases and J by 6 bases, with 6 bases between the two germline ends.

The V gene is TRBV7-3, the J gene TRBJ2-3; 11 bases fit TRBD2. The germline V gene encodes CDR1 SGHTA and CDR2 FQGTGA. V dropped 1 base and J dropped 8; count of bases not matched to a gene: 8. The CDR3 covers 16 residues. The CDR3 coding sequence is TGTGCCAGCAGCTTAAACCCACTAGCGGGAGCTGGTACGCAGTATTTT. Protein: CASSLNPLAGAGTQYF.

V gene TRBV11-2 combines with J gene TRBJ1-3, with a possible D match to TRBD1 (6 bases). Germline values: CDR1 SGHAT, CDR2 FQNNGV. Trimming shortened V by 4 bases and J by 4 bases, and 11 bases separated the two germline ends. The CDR3 sequence is 14 residues long. The CDR3 DNA sequence: TGTGCCAGCAGCTCCGACAGGAGGGGAAACACCATATATTTT. As protein: CASSSDRRGNTIYF.

The chain links TRBV5-1 to TRBJ2-7, with 7 bases lining up with TRBD1. Germline V lookup: CDR1 SGHRS, CDR2 YFSETQ. The CDR3 runs to 12 residues. V trimming: 0 bases; J trimming: 6 bases; junction bases outside the gene matches: 0. The CDR3 DNA follows: TGCGCCAGCAGCTTGGGACAGGGCGAGCAGTACTTC. Protein sequence: CASSLGQGEQYF.

This clone is medium-sized (0.01 to 0.1%). This sequence joins TRBV19 and TRBJ1-5, with D uncertain. V lost 2 bases to trimming and J lost 6 bases, with 11 bases between them. Per germline, CDR1 LNHDA and CDR2 SQIVND (reference sequence). The CDR3 has 14 amino acids. The CDR3 region is CASSIQVGIQPQHF. In DNA form, the CDR3 reads TGTGCCAGTAGTATACAGGTAGGGATTCAGCCCCAGCATTTT.

The rearrangement uses TRBV9 and TRBJ1-1; 7 bases agree with TRBD1. The CDR3 loop spans 16 amino acids. Germline V gives CDR1 SGDLS, CDR2 YYNGEE. V gave up 0 bases and J gave up 4 bases; unmatched junction bases: 9. CDR3 coding DNA: TGTGCCAGCAGCGTAGGCCCCAGACAGGGAGGCACTGAAGCTTTCTTT. It is translated as CASSVGPRQGGTEAFF.

This clone came up a few times. The chain links TRBV5-1 to TRBJ1-3, with D unresolved. The CDR3 has 11 residues. CDR1 SGHRS and CDR2 YFSETQ come from the germline V gene. Trimming pared 7 bases from V and 4 bases from J, leaving 6 bases between. This chain's CDR3 is CASSFGNTIYF. CDR3 DNA: TGCGCCAGCTCGTTCGGAAACACCATATATTTT. Full variable domain (outside the CDR3, taken from reference TRBV5-1 and TRBJ1-3): KAGVTQTPRYLIKTRGQQVTLSCSPISGHRSVSWYQQTPGQGLQFLFEYFSETQRNKGNFPGRFSGRQFSNSRSEMNVSTLELGDSALYLCASSFGNTIYFGEGSWLTVV.

The genes are TRBV5-1 and TRBJ2-3; TRBD2 matches at 8 bases. V trimming: 5 bases; J trimming: 2 bases; junction bases outside the gene matches: 7. The germline V gene has CDR1 SGHRS and CDR2 YFSETQ. The CDR3 consists of 15 residues. CDR3 bases: TGCGCCAGCAGGGCGGGAGGTATACTCACAGATACGCAGTATTTT. It yields the protein CASRAGGILTDTQYF.

This clone was observed a handful of times. The V and J genes are TRBV20-1 and TRBJ2-7; possible D gene TRBD2, 5 bases. CDR1 and CDR2 (germline): DFQATT, SNEGSKA (reference sequence). The CDR3 spans 10 residues. V dropped 8 bases and J dropped 7 bases, with 12 bases sitting between them. The CDR3 is CSLLRREQYF. CDR3 DNA sequence: TGCAGTCTACTCAGGAGGGAGCAGTACTTC.

In its sample, this clone is medium-sized. V gene TRBV10-2 combines with J gene TRBJ1-1; D is undetermined. CDR1 and CDR2 (germline): WSHSY, SAAADI. V was shortened by 3 bases and J by 1 base, with 18 bases between the two germline ends. CDR3 length equals 17 residues. CDR3 sequence: CASSDGVVGPRNTEAFF. The CDR3 DNA reads TGCGCCAGCAGTGACGGTGTAGTAGGGCCCAGGAACACTGAAGCTTTCTTT.

As to this clone: Compared with germline, one end of the junction differs, possibly owing to a read error. The same CDR3 also results from other DNA sequences found in this sample. The chain joins TRBV6-1 to TRBJ2-1, with D perhaps TRBD2 (7 bases). Germline CDR1 is MNHNS and CDR2 is SASEGT. CDR3 size: 15 residues. The chain's CDR3 is CASSEVTRGGREQFF. In DNA form, the CDR3 reads TGTGCCAGCAGTGAAGTAACTAGGGGGGGCCGTGAGCAATTCTTC.